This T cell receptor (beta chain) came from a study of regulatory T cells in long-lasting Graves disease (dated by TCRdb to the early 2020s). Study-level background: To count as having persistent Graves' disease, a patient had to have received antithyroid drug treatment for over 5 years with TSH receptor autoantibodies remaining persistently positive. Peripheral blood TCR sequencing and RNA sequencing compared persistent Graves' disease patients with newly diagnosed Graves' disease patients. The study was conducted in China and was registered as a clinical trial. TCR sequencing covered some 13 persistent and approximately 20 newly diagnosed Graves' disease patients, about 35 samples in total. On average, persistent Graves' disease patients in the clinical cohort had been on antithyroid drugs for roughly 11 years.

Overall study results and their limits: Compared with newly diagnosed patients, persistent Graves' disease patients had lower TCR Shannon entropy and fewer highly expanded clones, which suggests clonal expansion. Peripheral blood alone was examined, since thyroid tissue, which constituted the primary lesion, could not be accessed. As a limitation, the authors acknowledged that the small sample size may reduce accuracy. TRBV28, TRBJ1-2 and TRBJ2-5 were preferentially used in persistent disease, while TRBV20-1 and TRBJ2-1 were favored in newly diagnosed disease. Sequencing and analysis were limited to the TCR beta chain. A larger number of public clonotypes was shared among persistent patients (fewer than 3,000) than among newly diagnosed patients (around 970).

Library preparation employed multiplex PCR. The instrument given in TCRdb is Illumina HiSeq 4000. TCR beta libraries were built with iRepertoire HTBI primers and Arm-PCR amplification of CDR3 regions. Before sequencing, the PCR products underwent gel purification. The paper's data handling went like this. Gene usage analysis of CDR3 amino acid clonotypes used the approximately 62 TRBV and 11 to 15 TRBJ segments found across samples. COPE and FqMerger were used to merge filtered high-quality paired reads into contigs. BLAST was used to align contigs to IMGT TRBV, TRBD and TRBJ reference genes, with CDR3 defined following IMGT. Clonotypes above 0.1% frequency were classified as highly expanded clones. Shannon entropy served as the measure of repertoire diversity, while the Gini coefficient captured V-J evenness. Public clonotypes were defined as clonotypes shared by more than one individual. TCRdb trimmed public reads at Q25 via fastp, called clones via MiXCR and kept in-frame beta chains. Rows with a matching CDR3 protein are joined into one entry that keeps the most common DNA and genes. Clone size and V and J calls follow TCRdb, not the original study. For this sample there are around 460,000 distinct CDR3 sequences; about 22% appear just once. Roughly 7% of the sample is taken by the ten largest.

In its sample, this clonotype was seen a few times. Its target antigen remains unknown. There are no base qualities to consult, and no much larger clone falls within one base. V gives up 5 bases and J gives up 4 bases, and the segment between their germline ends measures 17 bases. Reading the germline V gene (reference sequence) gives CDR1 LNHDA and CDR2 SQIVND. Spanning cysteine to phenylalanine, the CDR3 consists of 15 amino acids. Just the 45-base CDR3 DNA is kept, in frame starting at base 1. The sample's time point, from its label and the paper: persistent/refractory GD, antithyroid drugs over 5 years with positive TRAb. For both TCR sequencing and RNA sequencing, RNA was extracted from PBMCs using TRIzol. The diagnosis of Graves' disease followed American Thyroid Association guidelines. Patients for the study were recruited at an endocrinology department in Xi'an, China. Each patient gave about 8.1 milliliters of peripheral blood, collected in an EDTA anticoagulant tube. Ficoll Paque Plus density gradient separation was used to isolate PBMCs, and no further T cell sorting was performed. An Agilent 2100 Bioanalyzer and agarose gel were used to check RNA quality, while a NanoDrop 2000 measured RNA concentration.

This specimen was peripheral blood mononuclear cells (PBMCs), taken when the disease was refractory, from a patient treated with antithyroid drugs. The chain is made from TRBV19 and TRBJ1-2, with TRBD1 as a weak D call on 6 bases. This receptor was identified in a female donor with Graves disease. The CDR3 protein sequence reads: CASSLSGGVGYGYTF. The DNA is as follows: TGTGCCAGTAGTCTCTCCGGGGGCGTAGGCTATGGCTACACCTTC.